This is a list of T cell receptor beta chains from one sample in a study of blood T cell repertoires in COVID-19. The assay was immunoSEQ multiplex PCR, and TCRdb's table has in-frame clones only and misses some. The sample shows around 200,000 clones, roughly nine tenths of them seen only once. Sequencing used peripheral blood. These receptors were obtained from a man aged 70-80 years with active or convalescent COVID-19. Both conserved end residues are part of each CDR3. The D gene is left open where the match is weak. Rows give clone size only sometimes, using once, few, many, or a class for an expanded clone.

clone_size cdr3_length j_call d_call v_call cdr3_nt cdr3_aa
- 14 TRBJ1-6 - TRBV5-4 TGTGCCAGCAGCTTTCGGGGGAATAATTCACCCCTCCACTTT CASSFRGNNSPLHF
- 14 TRBJ1-2 - TRBV19 TGTGCCAGTAGAGCCCGCGGGGCCTCGGGTGGCTACACCTTC CASRARGASGGYTF
once 16 TRBJ2-1 TRBD2 TRBV6-2/TRBV6-3 TGTGCCAGCAGTTACTCGATAGCGGGGTTCGACAATGAGCAGTTCTTC CASSYSIAGFDNEQFF
- 15 TRBJ1-3 TRBD1 TRBV4-1 TGCGCCAGCAGCCAAGATGACAGGGACGGAAACACCATATATTTT CASSQDDRDGNTIYF
- 16 TRBJ2-1 TRBD2 TRBV11-2 TGTGCCAGCAGTTCGGTAGCGGGAGGGCAGTACAATGAGCAGTTCTTC CASSSVAGGQYNEQFF
- 17 TRBJ1-1 - TRBV9 TGTGCCAGCAGCGTAGGGCTACGGGGGACCTCGGACACTGAAGCTTTCTTT CASSVGLRGTSDTEAFF
- 16 TRBJ1-2 - TRBV6-2/TRBV6-3 TGTGCCAGCAGTTACTTCCACAGGACGAATAACTATGGCTACACCTTC CASSYFHRTNNYGYTF
- 14 TRBJ2-7 TRBD1 TRBV19 TGTGCCAGTAGTACCTGGGACAGGGGGGCCGAGCAGTACTTC CASSTWDRGAEQYF
- 16 TRBJ2-2 TRBD2 TRBV28 TGTGCCAGCAACGGACTAGCGGGAGGCTACACCGGGGAGCTGTTTTTT CASNGLAGGYTGELFF
- 15 TRBJ2-7 TRBD1 TRBV27 TGTGCCAGCAGTTTCGAGGGGGCGAGAACCTACGAGCAGTACTTC CASSFEGARTYEQYF
- 16 TRBJ2-7 - TRBV6-5 TGTGCCAGCAGTTACCGCGGGACAGCGAACCCCTACGAGCAGTACTTC CASSYRGTANPYEQYF
- 15 TRBJ2-1 TRBD2 TRBV7-9 TGTGCCAGCAGCTCGTGGTTAGCGGGGGCGCTTGAGCAGTTCTTC CASSSWLAGALEQFF
- 15 TRBJ1-5 - TRBV6-6 TGTGCCAGCAGTTACTCCACAGGGTACAATCAGCCCCAGCATTTT CASSYSTGYNQPQHF
- 17 TRBJ2-2 - TRBV6-2/TRBV6-3 TGTGCCAGCAGTTTTACCCCGGAGGGTACTTACACCGGGGAGCTGTTTTTT CASSFTPEGTYTGELFF
- 15 TRBJ1-2 - TRBV7-2 TGTGCCAGCAGCTTAGGGCGGCAGGGTAACTATGGCTACACCTTC CASSLGRQGNYGYTF
once 16 TRBJ2-5 TRBD2 TRBV6-5 TGTGCCAGCAGTTCCCCACTAGCGGGAGATTGGGAGACCCAGTACTTC CASSSPLAGDWETQYF
- 16 TRBJ2-1 - TRBV6-5 TGTGCCAGCAGTTACTCGTACTTAGGGGAGGCGGGGGAGCAGTTCTTC CASSYSYLGEAGEQFF
- 16 TRBJ2-1 TRBD2 TRBV5-1 TGCGCCAGCAGCAGACTAGCGACAGGAACCTACAATGAGCAGTTCTTC CASSRLATGTYNEQFF
- 13 TRBJ2-7 - TRBV7-9 TGTGCCAGCAGCTTAAAGGGGGTCTACGAGCAGTACTTC CASSLKGVYEQYF
few 16 TRBJ2-7 TRBD1 TRBV5-6 TGTGCCAGCAGCACTGACCTGGGACAGGTGATCTACGAGCAGTACTTC CASSTDLGQVIYEQYF
- 16 TRBJ2-5 - TRBV7-2 TGTGCCAGCAGCTCGGGACCGAGTGCGGGGTGGGAGACCCAGTACTTC CASSSGPSAGWETQYF
once 15 TRBJ1-2 TRBD1 TRBV7-9 TGTGCCAGCAGCTCAAGACAGGGGGCTTGGTATGGCTACACCTTC CASSSRQGAWYGYTF
- 15 TRBJ1-2 TRBD1 TRBV18 TGTGCCAGCTCACCCGGGACAGGTAGATGGAGTGGCTACACCTTC CASSPGTGRWSGYTF
few 19 TRBJ1-1 - TRBV5-1 TGCGCCAGCAGCTTGAATTTCTGGGGGCGGAGGAAGGAGGACACTGAAGCTTTCTTT CASSLNFWGRRKEDTEAFF
- 14 TRBJ1-1 - TRBV5-1 TGCGCCAGCAGCACCAGGGCCCTGAACACTGAAGCTTTCTTT CASSTRALNTEAFF
- 16 TRBJ1-3 TRBD1 TRBV12-5 TGTGCTAGTGGTCTATACAGGGGTAGCTCTGGAAACACCATATATTTT CASGLYRGSSGNTIYF
- 13 TRBJ2-3 - TRBV12-3/TRBV12-4 TGTGCCAGCAAGAGCGGTCACACAGATACGCAGTATTTT CASKSGHTDTQYF
- 17 TRBJ2-3 TRBD2 TRBV3-1/TRBV3-2 TGTGCCAGCAGCAAATTCTCCGGGACTAGCGGGAGTGGAACGCAGTATTTT CASSKFSGTSGSGTQYF
few 12 TRBJ1-2 TRBD1 TRBV5-1 TGCGCCAGCAGCTCGACAGGGCTTGGCTACACCTTC CASSSTGLGYTF
once 13 TRBJ1-6 TRBD1 TRBV27 TGTGCCAGCAGTTGGACAGGGCGGTCACCCCTCCACTTT CASSWTGRSPLHF
- 15 TRBJ2-7 - TRBV2 TGTGCCAGCAGCAAGACTGAACTTAATCGTTACGAGCAGTACTTC CASSKTELNRYEQYF
- 17 TRBJ2-6 TRBD1 TRBV19 TGTGCCAGTAGTATCAGACAGGGGATCTCTGGGGCCAACGTCCTGACTTTC CASSIRQGISGANVLTF